The 25 T cell receptor beta chains reported below all come from one sample, sequenced in a study of identical twins. TCRdb used MiXCR to reprocess the 5' RACE reads, holding one entry per CDR3 protein. The sample holds roughly 1.6 million distinct CDR3 sequences, 25% to 35% seen once. The sequenced material came from cord blood. Receptors originate from a newborn girl in good health.

This clonotype appeared a few times. CDR3 coding DNA: TGCGCCAGCAGGGCGGGACAGGGCTCCTACAATGAGCAGTTCTTC. Protein: CASRAGQGSYNEQFF. V usage is TRBV5-1 and J usage is TRBJ2-1, with 9 positions matching TRBD1. Germline V CDR1 and CDR2: SGHRS, YFSETQ. CDR3 size: 15 residues. With 5 bases clipped from V and 0 bases from J, the junction kept 3 bases outside the gene matches.

This chain uses TRBV20-1 with TRBJ1-5; D might be TRBD1 (5 bases). Germline loops: CDR1 DFQATT, CDR2 SNEGSKA (reference sequence). V lost 0 bases and J 4 bases, leaving 7 bases between the germline ends. This CDR3 region has 13 residues. CDR3 bases: TGCAGTGCTAGAGAACCAGGGAATCAGCCCCAGCATTTT. This gives the protein CSAREPGNQPQHF.

This chain joins TRBV10-3 and TRBJ1-4; no firm D call. The V end was cut by 10 bases, the J end by 8 bases, with 17 bases between. The germline CDR1 and CDR2 sequences are ENHRY and SYGVKD. The CDR3 is 13 residues long. Written as DNA, the CDR3 is TGTGCCAGTTGCGAGGACGGCAAAGAAAAACTGTTTTTT. The encoded protein is CASCEDGKEKLFF.

This clonotype was seen many times. The CDR3 bases are TGTGCCAGCGGGGGCAGACTCCAAGAGACCCAGTACTTC. This sequence encodes CASGGRLQETQYF. V is TRBV6-2 or TRBV6-3 and J is TRBJ2-5, with D possibly TRBD1 on 6 matching bases. The V and J ends lost 8 bases and 1 base respectively, with 11 bases between them. This CDR3 has 13 residues. Germline V lookup: CDR1 MNHEY, CDR2 SVGEGT.

In nucleotides, the CDR3 is TGCAGCGTTGGCGGACTAGCGCCGAGCACAGATACGCAGTATTTT. Translating gives CSVGGLAPSTDTQYF. The J gene is TRBJ2-3, the V gene TRBV29-1; 9 bases fit TRBD2. The germline gives CDR1 SQVTM, CDR2 ANQGSEA. This CDR3 region has 15 residues. Trimming cost V 4 bases and J 0 bases; bases outside gene matches: 5.

This clonotype has more than one count but fewer than ten. The chain recombines TRBV24-1 with TRBJ2-5; D perhaps matches TRBD1 (5 bases). The germline CDR1 and CDR2 sequences are KGHDR and SFDVKD. The V end lost 4 bases, the J end lost 0 bases, and 17 bases lay between the germline ends. The CDR3 is 17 residues long. The CDR3 here is CATSDWNQGMYQETQYF. The CDR3 bases are TGTGCCACCAGTGACTGGAATCAGGGAATGTACCAAGAGACCCAGTACTTC.

In its sample, this clonotype was seen many times. V gene TRBV4-1 combines with J gene TRBJ2-7; no definite D call. V lost 1 base to trimming and J lost 1 base, with 5 bases between them. This CDR3 region has 13 residues. Germline V lookup: CDR1 MGHRA, CDR2 YSYEKL. The CDR3 DNA sequence: TGCGCCAGCAGCCAAGCCCAATCCTACGAGCAGTACTTC. Translating it yields CASSQAQSYEQYF.

The V call is TRBV20-1, the J call TRBJ2-7, with 10 bases lining up with TRBD2. Germline trimming cut 3 bases from V and 3 bases from J; bases unmatched to any gene: 8. CDR3 length equals 15 residues. The germline V gene has CDR1 DFQATT and CDR2 SNEGSKA (reference sequence). The CDR3 loop is CSASALSGGDYEQYF. DNA for the CDR3: TGCAGTGCTAGCGCTCTCAGCGGGGGGGACTACGAGCAGTACTTC.

CDR3 amino acids: CASGIPGGNFYEQYF. Here the CDR3 DNA reads TGCGCCAGCGGCATCCCAGGGGGAAACTTCTACGAGCAGTACTTC. The chain has TRBV4-1 and TRBJ2-7, with TRBD1 matching 7 bases. V lost 8 bases and J lost 3; bases outside the gene matches: 13. Germline V gene lookup returns CDR1 MGHRA and CDR2 YSYEKL. The CDR3 has 15 amino acids.

This clonotype has a handful of counts. This chain links TRBV12-3 or TRBV12-4 with TRBJ2-6; D tentatively fits TRBD1 or TRBD2 (5 bases each). The V end lost 2 bases, the J end lost 4 bases, and 9 bases lay between the germline ends. This CDR3 is 15 amino acids long. CDR3 DNA: TGTGCCAGCAGTTTACACGGGACCGGGGCCAACGTCCTGACTTTC. This encodes CASSLHGTGANVLTF.

The V call is TRBV7-9, the J call TRBJ2-1; D remains unclear. This CDR3 has 12 residues. Germline CDR1 reads SEHNR; CDR2 reads FQNEAQ (reference sequence). V lost 3 bases, J lost 8 bases, and 8 bases lay in between. The CDR3 spells CASSFPLDEQFF. The CDR3 bases are TGTGCCAGCAGCTTCCCCCTAGATGAGCAGTTCTTC.

This chain joins TRBV12-3 or TRBV12-4 and TRBJ2-3; 9 positions match TRBD2. The CDR3 is made up of 16 amino acids. Trimming took 4 bases from V and 0 from J; bases not matched to a gene: 5. CDR3 region: CASSSYSGGSTDTQYF. CDR3 DNA sequence: TGTGCCAGCAGTTCCTATAGCGGGGGTAGCACAGATACGCAGTATTTT.

The chain has TRBV10-3 and TRBJ1-1; D may be TRBD1 (5 bases). The germline gives CDR1 ENHRY, CDR2 SYGVKD. The CDR3 has 13 amino acids. V was pared by 2 bases and J by 4 bases, with 8 bases between. DNA for the CDR3: TGTGCCATCAGTGAGGGGGACCTCACTGAAGCTTTCTTT. It encodes CAISEGDLTEAFF.

This clonotype has ten or more counts. This chain uses TRBV10-2 with TRBJ2-4, with D perhaps TRBD1 (7 bases). This CDR3 has 14 residues. V gave up 7 bases and J gave up 6 bases, with 16 bases separating them. Germline-derived CDR1 and CDR2 are WSHSY and SAAADI. The CDR3 bases are TGCGCCAGCACTCGACTAGAGGGGGCAAACATTCAGTACTTC. Translating it yields CASTRLEGANIQYF.

The sample holds a few counts of this clonotype. This chain connects TRBV5-1 to TRBJ1-5, with D possibly TRBD1 on 6 matching bases. The CDR3 runs to 15 residues. Germline V CDR1 and CDR2: SGHRS, YFSETQ. Trimming left V 4 bases short and J 3 bases short, with 14 bases between. The chain's CDR3 is CASSLHTGTNQPQHF. Written as DNA, the CDR3 is TGCGCCAGCAGCCTCCATACAGGGACCAATCAGCCCCAGCATTTT.

The J gene is TRBJ1-1, the V gene TRBV20-1; 7 positions agree with TRBD1. The CDR3 loop spans 16 amino acids. The germline V gene encodes CDR1 DFQATT and CDR2 SNEGSKA (reference sequence). J lost 2 bases, V lost 4 bases, and 13 bases had no gene match. In nucleotides, the CDR3 is TGCAGTGCTATCCAGGGGGTAGGGGGGCAAAACACTGAAGCTTTCTTT. Its translation: CSAIQGVGGQNTEAFF.

This clonotype was found a few times. This chain uses TRBV5-1 with TRBJ2-3, with D perhaps TRBD2 (7 bases). The V gene lost 6 bases and the J gene lost 0 bases, with 14 bases spanning the gap. The length of the CDR3 is 15 residues. Germline CDR1 SGHRS, CDR2 YFSETQ. In DNA form, the CDR3 reads TGCGCCAGCAACTCCCGGGGGGCGAGCACAGATACGCAGTATTTT. This gives the protein CASNSRGASTDTQYF.

This clonotype appeared a single time. The V and J genes are TRBV12-3 or TRBV12-4 and TRBJ2-1; 8 bases align to TRBD1. V lost 5 bases to trimming and J lost 12 bases; unmatched junction nucleotides: 6. This CDR3 is 12 amino acids long. This chain's CDR3 is CASSPTGTGQFF. The CDR3, as DNA: TGTGCCAGCAGTCCGACCGGGACAGGGCAGTTCTTC.

The V call is TRBV30, the J call TRBJ1-5; D is unclear. Trimming took off 3 bases at V and 4 bases at J, with 10 bases between the two ends. Germline V gene data show CDR1 as GTSNPN and CDR2 as SVGIG (reference sequence). The CDR3 sequence is 13 residues long. The CDR3: CAWRDGPNQPQHF. DNA for the CDR3: TGTGCCTGGAGGGATGGTCCAAATCAGCCCCAGCATTTT.

The chain couples TRBV5-1 to TRBJ2-1; the D gene is possibly TRBD2 (6 bases). The CDR3 length is 15 residues. Germline-derived CDR1 and CDR2 are SGHRS and YFSETQ. V gave up 0 bases and J gave up 8 bases, with 15 bases separating them. For the CDR3, the DNA is TGCGCCAGCAGCTTGGGAAACACGGGACTCGATGAGCAGTTCTTC. Translating it yields CASSLGNTGLDEQFF.

In its sample, this clonotype was seen many times. The chain recombines TRBV12-3 or TRBV12-4 with TRBJ1-4; tentative D call: TRBD1 (5 bases). The CDR3 runs 15 residues. Trimming cost V 5 bases and J 0 bases, with 10 bases left between them. CDR3 sequence reads: CASSPRRATNEKLFF. The CDR3 nucleotides read TGTGCCAGCAGTCCCCGCAGGGCAACTAATGAAAAACTGTTTTTT.

This clonotype came up a few times. The V call is TRBV5-1, the J call TRBJ1-2, with 10 bases fitting TRBD1. CDR1 and CDR2 (germline): SGHRS, YFSETQ. After removal of 4 bases from V and 2 bases from J, the junction contained 8 bases not matched to a gene. This CDR3 contains 16 residues. The CDR3 sequence: CASSLNPTGGNYGYTF. The CDR3 DNA sequence: TGCGCCAGCAGCCTAAACCCGACAGGGGGCAACTATGGCTACACCTTC.

This clonotype was seen only a few times. The chain combines TRBV5-1 with TRBJ2-1; D ambiguous. The CDR3 totals 15 residues. Looked up from germline, CDR1 is SGHRS and CDR2 is YFSETQ. V gave up 4 bases and J gave up 2 bases, with 13 bases separating them. CDR3 region: CASSRPSYPYNEQFF. For the CDR3, the DNA is TGCGCCAGCAGCCGACCAAGTTACCCCTACAATGAGCAGTTCTTC.

The CDR3 bases are TGCAGTGCTAGTAGCGGGAGGGCCTTAAATCGGCAAGAGACCCAGTACTTC. Translated: CSASSGRALNRQETQYF. V gene TRBV20-1 combines with J gene TRBJ2-5, with 11 bases identical to TRBD2. Germline V gene lookup returns CDR1 DFQATT and CDR2 SNEGSKA (reference sequence). This CDR3 is 17 amino acids long. J gave up 2 bases and V 3 bases, and 11 bases lay outside the gene matches.

About this clonotype: A much larger clone lies one base from this, so it may be a read error. The V and J genes are TRBV29-1 and TRBJ1-2; D remains ambiguous. The germline CDR1 and CDR2 sequences are SQVTM and ANQGSEA. This CDR3 region has 13 residues. The ends were cut back, 5 bases at V and 2 bases at J, with 12 bases in the middle. The CDR3 reads CSVFRRNNYGYTF. CDR3 nucleotides: TGCAGCGTTTTTAGGCGTAACAACTATGGCTACACCTTC.